What follows are 11 T cell receptor beta chains derived from one specimen sequenced in a study of glioma-infiltrating T cells after dendritic cell vaccination. Some clones are missing from TCRdb's copy, which holds only in-frame ones; the method was immunoSEQ multiplex PCR. The sample includes some 91,000 clones, 80% to 90% of them seen just once. Time point denoted: after dendritic cell vaccination, including at tumor progression/relapse. Sequences were derived from blood, sampled after dendritic cell vaccination. These receptors came from a human donor with glioblastoma.

This clone was seen a handful of times. Here the CDR3 DNA reads TGCAGCGTGCGGGGGCTAGCGGGAGGGCAGCAGTTCTTC. This sequence encodes CSVRGLAGGQQFF. The V call is TRBV29-1, the J call TRBJ2-1, with 12 bases lining up with TRBD2. CDR1 and CDR2 from the germline V gene are SQVTM and ANQGSEA. This CDR3 spans 13 amino acids. V lost 6 bases, J lost 11 bases, and 8 bases stayed unmatched.

This clone appeared once. The chain recombines TRBV19 with TRBJ2-7; 7 nucleotides align to TRBD2. The germline CDR1 and CDR2 sequences are LNHDA and SQIVND (reference sequence). V lost 3 bases and J lost 0; bases outside the gene matches: 8. CDR3 length equals 16 residues. The CDR3, as DNA: TGTGCCAGTAGTATTGGTGGGGGGGAGAGCTCCTACGAGCAGTACTTC. Translated: CASSIGGGESSYEQYF. The full variable domain, its missing parts supplied by reference TRBV19 and TRBJ2-7, is DGGITQSPKYLFRKEGQNVTLSCEQNLNHDAMYWYRQDPGQGLRLIYYSQIVNDFQKGDIAEGYSVSREKKESFPLTVTSAQKNPTAFYLCASSIGGGESSYEQYFGPGTRLTVT.

The rearrangement uses TRBV29-1 and TRBJ1-2; maybe TRBD1 (5 bases). Germline-derived CDR1 and CDR2 are SQVTM and ANQGSEA. This CDR3 is 12 amino acids long. V was clipped by 7 bases and J by 4 bases, with 13 bases between them. The CDR3 nucleotides read TGCAGCGGGAAGAGCCAGGGCTATGGCTACACCTTC. Amino acid sequence: CSGKSQGYGYTF.

The rearrangement joins TRBV6-5 to TRBJ1-1; TRBD1 aligns across 9 bases. The V gene's germline CDR1 is MNHEY and CDR2 SVGAGI. The CDR3 is made up of 14 amino acids. Trimming at V came to 6 bases and at J to 1 base, leaving 3 bases not matched to a gene. CDR3 nucleotide sequence: TGTGCCAGCAGGGCGGGACAGGGGAACACTGAAGCTTTCTTT. It translates to CASRAGQGNTEAFF.

V usage is TRBV4-1 and J usage is TRBJ1-5; D not resolved. V was pared by 2 bases and J by 7 bases, with 9 bases between. Germline-derived CDR1 and CDR2 are MGHRA and YSYEKL. This CDR3 spans 13 amino acids. CDR3 in amino acids: CASSQREGQPQHF. As DNA, the CDR3 is TGCGCCAGCAGCCAAAGAGAGGGACAGCCCCAGCATTTT.

DNA of the CDR3: TGCGCCAGCAGCCCCCCTCGGGCGGGAGGGCTCAATGAGCAGTTCTTC. It translates to CASSPPRAGGLNEQFF. The rearrangement uses TRBV4-1 and TRBJ2-1; 9 bases match TRBD2. V shed 4 bases, J shed 6 bases, and the junction held 10 bases outside the gene matches. CDR3 length equals 16 residues. The germline CDR1 and CDR2 sequences are MGHRA and YSYEKL.

V usage is TRBV19 and J usage is TRBJ1-2; D gene ambiguous. Germline lookup yields CDR1 LNHDA and CDR2 SQIVND (reference sequence). V was trimmed by 11 bases and J by 8 bases, leaving 15 bases between them. This CDR3 comprises 11 residues. CDR3 bases: TGTGCCGGGAGAGGGAAGGAGGGCTACACCTTC. This codes for CAGRGKEGYTF.

The J gene is TRBJ2-5, the V gene TRBV9; TRBD1 matches at 10 bases. The V segment lost 0 bases and the J segment 4 bases; nucleotides outside the gene matches: 9. This CDR3 has 17 residues. Germline CDR1 SGDLS, CDR2 YYNGEE. This chain's CDR3 is CASSVEGQGRSGETQYF. CDR3 bases: TGTGCCAGCAGCGTAGAGGGACAGGGGCGTTCAGGAGAGACCCAGTACTTC.

The chain carries TRBV7-9 and TRBJ2-1, with TRBD2 matching over 9 bases. The V gene's germline CDR1 is SEHNR and CDR2 FQNEAQ (reference sequence). Trimming took 3 bases from V and 2 from J; bases not matched to a gene: 5. The CDR3 has 16 amino acids. The DNA for the CDR3 is TGTGCCAGCAGCTTCCGAGCGGGGGGCCCCTACAATGAGCAGTTCTTC. Encoded protein: CASSFRAGGPYNEQFF.

CDR3 sequence (DNA): TGTGCCAGCAGCTCTGGACAGGTAAATAGCAATCAGCCCCAGCATTTT. This sequence encodes CASSSGQVNSNQPQHF. V and J are TRBV5-6 and TRBJ1-5, with 7 bases fitting TRBD1. After removal of 3 bases from V and 0 bases from J, the junction contained 6 bases not matched to a gene. Germline V gene lookup returns CDR1 SGHDT and CDR2 YYEEEE. There are 16 residues in the CDR3. The full variable domain, in which reference TRBV5-6 and TRBJ1-5 provide the parts outside the CDR3, is DAGVTQSPTHLIKTRGQQVTLRCSPKSGHDTVSWYQQALGQGPQFIFQYYEEEERQRGNFPDRFSGHQFPNYSSELNVNALLLGDSALYLCASSSGQVNSNQPQHFGDGTRLSIL.

V and J are TRBV6-1 and TRBJ2-7; TRBD1 matches 7 bases. The ends lost 4 bases at V and 3 bases at J; junction bases unmatched: 0. Germline V lookup: CDR1 MNHNS, CDR2 SASEGT. CDR3 size: 12 residues. The CDR3: CASSGQGYEQYF. The DNA of the CDR3 is TGTGCCAGCAGTGGACAGGGCTACGAGCAGTACTTC.